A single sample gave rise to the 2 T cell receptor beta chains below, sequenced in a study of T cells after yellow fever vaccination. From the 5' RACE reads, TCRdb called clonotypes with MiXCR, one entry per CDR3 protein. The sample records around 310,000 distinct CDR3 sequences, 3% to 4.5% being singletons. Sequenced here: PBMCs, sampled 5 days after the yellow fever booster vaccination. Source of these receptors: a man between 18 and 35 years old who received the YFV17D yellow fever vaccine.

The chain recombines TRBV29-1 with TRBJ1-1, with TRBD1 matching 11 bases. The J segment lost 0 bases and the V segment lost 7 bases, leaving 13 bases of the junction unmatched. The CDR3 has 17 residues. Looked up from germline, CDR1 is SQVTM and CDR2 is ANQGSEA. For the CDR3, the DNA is TGCAGCGCGAAAGGACAGGGGGCGAGTAACATGAACACTGAAGCTTTCTTT. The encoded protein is CSAKGQGASNMNTEAFF. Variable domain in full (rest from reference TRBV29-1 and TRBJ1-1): SAVISQKPSRDICQRGTSLTIQCQVDSQVTMMFWYRQQPGQSLTLIATANQGSEATYESGFVIDKFPISRPNLTFSTLTVSNMSPEDSSIYLCSAKGQGASNMNTEAFFGQGTRLTVV.

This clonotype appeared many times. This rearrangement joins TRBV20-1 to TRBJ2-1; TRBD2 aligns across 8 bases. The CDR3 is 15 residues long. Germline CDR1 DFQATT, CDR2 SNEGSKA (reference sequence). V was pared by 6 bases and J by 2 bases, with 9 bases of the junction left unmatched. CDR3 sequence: CSARDGGGPYNEQFF. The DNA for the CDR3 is TGCAGTGCCCGAGACGGGGGGGGTCCCTACAATGAGCAGTTCTTC.